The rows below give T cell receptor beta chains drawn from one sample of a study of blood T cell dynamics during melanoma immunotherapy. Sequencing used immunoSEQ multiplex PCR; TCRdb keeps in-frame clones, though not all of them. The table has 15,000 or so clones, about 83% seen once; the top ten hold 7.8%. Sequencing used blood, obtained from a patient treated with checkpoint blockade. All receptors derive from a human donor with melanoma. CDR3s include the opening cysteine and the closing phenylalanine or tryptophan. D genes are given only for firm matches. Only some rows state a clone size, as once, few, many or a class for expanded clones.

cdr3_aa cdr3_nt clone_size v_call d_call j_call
CASSIQSDYNEQFF TGTGCCAGCAGCATACAGTCCGACTACAATGAGCAGTTCTTC NA TRBV6-1 NA TRBJ2-1
CASSQEGVTEAFF TGCGCCAGCAGCCAAGAGGGTGTCACTGAAGCTTTCTTT NA TRBV4-1 NA TRBJ1-1
CAWRTSGSRNIQYF TGTGCCTGGCGGACTAGCGGGAGTCGAAACATTCAGTACTTC NA TRBV30 TRBD2 TRBJ2-4
CASSRTAPGNTIYF TGCGCCAGCAGCAGGACAGCGCCTGGAAACACCATATATTTT NA TRBV5-1 NA TRBJ1-3
CASSPRGIMNTEAFF TGTGCCAGCTCACCACGGGGAATAATGAACACTGAAGCTTTCTTT few TRBV18 NA TRBJ1-1
CASAAGVGEVTDTQYF TGTGCGAGCGCCGCGGGTGTGGGGGAGGTCACAGATACGCAGTATTTT NA TRBV9 NA TRBJ2-3
CASSLSPGQGITDTQYF TGTGCCAGCAGCTTGTCCCCGGGACAGGGGATCACGGATACGCAGTATTTT NA TRBV5-5 TRBD1 TRBJ2-3
CASISAGTGGASQPQHF TGTGCCAGTATCTCAGCCGGGACAGGGGGCGCGTCTCAGCCCCAGCATTTT NA TRBV19 TRBD1 TRBJ1-5
CASKTITGTGELFF TGTGCCAGCAAGACCATTACGGGGACCGGGGAGCTGTTTTTT NA TRBV6-5 NA TRBJ2-2
CASTYSGPGNEQFF TGTGCCAGCACATATAGCGGACCCGGGAATGAGCAGTTCTTC few TRBV7-6 NA TRBJ2-1
CASSEASPDSRNTIYF TGTGCCAGCAGTGAAGCGTCCCCCGACTCCAGAAACACCATATATTTT NA TRBV6-1 NA TRBJ1-3
CASSAPGNTIYF TGTGCCAGCAGCGCGCCAGGAAACACCATATATTTT NA TRBV9 NA TRBJ1-3
CASSPYGFSGRAYEQYF TGTGCCAGCAGCCCTTATGGATTTAGCGGGAGAGCCTACGAGCAGTACTTC NA TRBV4-2 TRBD2 TRBJ2-7
CATSRPGTARETQYF TGTGCCACCAGCAGACCAGGGACAGCAAGGGAGACCCAGTACTTC NA TRBV15 TRBD1 TRBJ2-5
CAWGQGVGDTQYF TGTGCCTGGGGACAGGGAGTTGGCGATACGCAGTATTTT NA TRBV30 TRBD1 TRBJ2-3
CASSGGTGGQETQYF TGTGCCAGCAGCGGGGGGACAGGGGGCCAAGAGACCCAGTACTTC NA TRBV9 TRBD1 TRBJ2-5
CASSSFSYEQYF TGTGCCAGCAGCTCTTTCTCCTACGAGCAGTACTTC once TRBV7-2 NA TRBJ2-7
CASSVDRGYQETQYF TGTGCCAGCAGCGTAGATAGAGGGTACCAAGAGACCCAGTACTTC NA TRBV9 NA TRBJ2-5
CASSVGQGVRYGYTF TGTGCCAGCAGCGTTGGACAGGGGGTGCGCTATGGCTACACCTTC NA TRBV9 TRBD1 TRBJ1-2
CASSLGDRSHNEQFF TGTGCCAGCAGCTTAGGGGACAGGTCGCACAATGAGCAGTTCTTC once TRBV7-9 TRBD1 TRBJ2-1